These 11 T cell receptor beta chains were sequenced from one sample in a study of blood T cell repertoires in COVID-19. Data came from immunoSEQ multiplex PCR; TCRdb stores just in-frame clones and leaves some out. Of 150,000 to 200,000 clones in the sample, approximately 90% were seen once. Material: peripheral blood. The receptors were gathered from a woman between 45 and 65 years old with acute or convalescent COVID-19.

This chain joins TRBV10-3 and TRBJ1-1, with TRBD1 matching 7 bases. Germline V gives CDR1 ENHRY, CDR2 SYGVKD. This CDR3 is 12 amino acids long. V lost 6 bases, J lost 8 bases, and 6 bases stayed unmatched. CDR3 bases: TGTGCCATCAGAGACAGGGTTGGGGAAGCTTTCTTT. Translating it yields CAIRDRVGEAFF.

The chain employs TRBV3-1 (or the pseudogene TRBV3-2) and TRBJ2-7, with 8 bases aligning to TRBD2. V was clipped by 5 bases and J by 6 bases; unmatched bases: 9. The germline V gene encodes CDR1 LGHDT and CDR2 YNNKEL (reference sequence). The CDR3 totals 14 residues. CDR3 in amino acids: CASSRRGEFGEQYF. CDR3 coding DNA: TGTGCCAGCAGCAGGCGGGGGGAATTCGGCGAGCAGTACTTC.

The chain couples TRBV15 to TRBJ2-3; tentatively, D is TRBD1 (6 bases). The CDR3 loop spans 15 amino acids. Germline V gene data show CDR1 as LNHNV and CDR2 as YYDKDF (reference sequence). The V gene lost 0 bases and the J gene lost 0 bases, with 7 bases spanning the gap. CDR3 residues: CATSREQGSTDTQYF. The CDR3 DNA is TGTGCCACCAGCAGAGAACAGGGAAGCACAGATACGCAGTATTTT.

The rearrangement joins TRBV5-1 to TRBJ1-6; 8 bases match TRBD1. The CDR3 sequence is 17 residues long. The germline V gene encodes CDR1 SGHRS and CDR2 YFSETQ. V gave up 3 bases and J gave up 0 bases; unmatched junction bases: 5. CDR3 sequence reads: CASSYQGAGSYNSPLHF. Here the CDR3 DNA reads TGCGCCAGCAGCTATCAGGGGGCAGGCTCCTATAATTCACCCCTCCACTTT.

This rearrangement joins TRBV5-6 to TRBJ2-1; TRBD1 aligns across 8 bases. Germline CDR1 and CDR2: SGHDT and YYEEEE. This CDR3 has 13 amino acids. V shed 4 bases and J 7 bases; nucleotides not matched to a gene: 4. In nucleotides, the CDR3 is TGTGCCAGCAGCCTTACAGGGGGTAATGAGCAGTTCTTC. Translating gives CASSLTGGNEQFF.

Here the CDR3 DNA reads TGTGCCAGCAGCGTAGAGTTTGCGGGAAATGAGCAGTTCTTC. Protein: CASSVEFAGNEQFF. The chain has TRBV9 and TRBJ2-1, with D possibly TRBD2 on 6 matching bases. This CDR3 region has 14 residues. Germline V gene data show CDR1 as SGDLS and CDR2 as YYNGEE. V lost 0 bases and J 7 bases, leaving 11 bases between the germline ends.

This clone was seen a few times. This sequence joins TRBV19 and TRBJ2-1; maybe TRBD1 (6 bases). The CDR3 is made up of 14 amino acids. V was pared by 6 bases and J by 1 base, with 10 bases between. Germline CDR1 is LNHDA and CDR2 is SQIVND (reference sequence). CDR3 region: CASRHQGSYNEQFF. The CDR3 bases are TGTGCCAGTAGGCATCAGGGGTCCTACAATGAGCAGTTCTTC. Supplemented by reference TRBV19 and TRBJ2-1, the full variable domain reads DGGITQSPKYLFRKEGQNVTLSCEQNLNHDAMYWYRQDPGQGLRLIYYSQIVNDFQKGDIAEGYSVSREKKESFPLTVTSAQKNPTAFYLCASRHQGSYNEQFFGPGTRLTVL.

The V gene is TRBV7-6, the J gene TRBJ2-1; 10 bases line up with TRBD2. Germline assignment: CDR1 SGHVS and CDR2 FNYEAQ. Trimming took 5 bases from V and 1 from J; bases not matched to a gene: 5. The CDR3 length is 16 residues. For the CDR3, the DNA is TGTGCCAGCAGCCCCGGGACTAGCGTTTCCTACAATGAGCAGTTCTTC. Protein product: CASSPGTSVSYNEQFF. Combining the CDR3 with reference TRBV7-6 and TRBJ2-1 gives the whole variable domain GAGVSQSPRYKVTKRGQDVALRCDPISGHVSLYWYRQALGQGPEFLTYFNYEAQQDKSGLPNDRFSAERPEGSISTLTIQRTEQRDSAMYRCASSPGTSVSYNEQFFGPGTRLTVL.

The chain employs TRBV9 and TRBJ2-7, with TRBD1 matching 7 bases. After removal of 3 bases from V and 3 bases from J, the junction contained 6 bases not matched to a gene. CDR3 size: 14 residues. In germline, CDR1 is SGDLS, CDR2 YYNGEE. The CDR3, as DNA: TGTGCCAGCAGCGCAGGACAGGTCAGCTACGAGCAGTACTTC. Translation gives CASSAGQVSYEQYF.

The chain combines TRBV19 with TRBJ1-5; 9 bases map to TRBD1. After removal of 3 bases from V and 7 bases from J, the junction contained 10 bases not matched to a gene. The CDR3 length is 16 residues. Germline CDR1 and CDR2: LNHDA and SQIVND (reference sequence). CDR3 DNA: TGTGCCAGTAGTATGCCAACCGGGACAGGGAAACAGCCCCAGCATTTT. Its translation: CASSMPTGTGKQPQHF. The full variable domain, completed using reference TRBV19 and TRBJ1-5, is DGGITQSPKYLFRKEGQNVTLSCEQNLNHDAMYWYRQDPGQGLRLIYYSQIVNDFQKGDIAEGYSVSREKKESFPLTVTSAQKNPTAFYLCASSMPTGTGKQPQHFGDGTRLSIL.

J is TRBJ2-1 and V is TRBV9, with 9 bases matching TRBD1. CDR1 and CDR2 (germline): SGDLS, YYNGEE. The CDR3 runs to 15 residues. J was trimmed by 7 bases and V by 4 bases; bases with no gene match: 9. The CDR3 DNA is TGTGCCAGCAGCCCCCGACAGGGGGGGTGGAATGAGCAGTTCTTC. Its protein product is CASSPRQGGWNEQFF.